This TCR beta chain was recorded in a study of CD8 T cells in Susac syndrome. RNA totalling roughly 0.45 to 1 ug underwent reverse transcription with random hexamers. TCR beta CDR3 was amplified by immunoSEQ covering 54 Vbeta and 13 Jbeta. TCRdb ran MiXCR on the immunoSEQ multiplex PCR reads and lists one entry per CDR3 protein. The table lists 110,000 or so distinct CDR3 sequences, roughly 94% of them singletons. CD8+ and CD4+ T cells were negatively isolated; TEMRA cells were FACS-enriched. Per germline, CDR1 SNHLY and CDR2 FYNNEI. The V gene end was trimmed by 4 bases and the J gene end by 7 bases; junction bases not matched to a gene: 4. This CDR3 is built from 13 residues.

The V gene is TRBV2, the J gene TRBJ1-5, with TRBD1 matching 7 bases. Input material: CD4+ T cells from PBMCs. This clonotype was obtained from a human donor in good health. CDR3 protein: CASSGQGQQPQHF. The CDR3 DNA reads as TGTGCCAGCAGTGGACAGGGCCAACAGCCCCAGCATTTT.